This TCR beta chain was found in a study of identical twins. In its sample, this clonotype was seen many times. CDR1 MNHNS and CDR2 SASEGT come from the germline V gene. V lost 5 bases and J 0 bases, leaving 5 bases between the germline ends. CDR3 length: 14 amino acids. TCRdb called the 5' RACE reads again in MiXCR, with one record for every CDR3 protein. Of approximately 590,000 distinct CDR3 sequences in the sample, more than 9% are singletons; the top ten hold around 3.1%. The sample also formed part of further work on yellow fever vaccine responses in identical twins.

V gene TRBV6-1 combines with J gene TRBJ2-6, with D hard to call. The TCR comes from a woman aged 18 to 35 in good health. Input material: PBMCs. The CDR3 coding sequence is TGTGCCAGCAGTCGGATCTCTGGGGCCAACGTCCTGACTTTC. This gives the protein CASSRISGANVLTF.